This entry features one TCR beta chain sequence. Its specificity is not known. Sample-barcoded 5' priming and a J-beta primer mix drove a second PCR of roughly 7 to 11 cycles. TCRdb independently ran MiXCR on the 5' RACE reads; one entry per CDR3 protein. Among about 840,000 distinct CDR3 sequences listed, roughly 29% were seen once. The source of the sample is a study of blood T cells in healthy people across ages. Study-level findings and limits: Getting older went along with TCR beta diversity per million T cells dropping roughly linearly.

Germline V lookup: CDR1 SGHVS, CDR2 FNYEAQ. The length of the CDR3 is 15 residues. V was pared by 7 bases and J by 5 bases, with 11 bases of the junction left unmatched. These data are also associated with another study on T cells of mothers and their children. Per that study: Over 9.5 million reads per mother and around 3 million per child were obtained. Related pairs of mothers and children showed slightly higher, non-significant overlap versus unrelated pairs.

The sequenced sample was blood. The genes are TRBV7-6 and TRBJ2-5; 9 positions match TRBD2. This TCR came from a woman aged 40 to 49 in good health. CDR3 bases: TGTGCCAGCACCCGAGTAGCGGGGGCGAGGGAGACCCAGTACTTC. It translates to CASTRVAGARETQYF.